The source of this T cell receptor (beta chain) is a study of cytomegalovirus exposure and HLA in healthy donors. Study-level points and caveats: A later analysis linked a missense variant in DCLRE1C to the trimming of TCR beta V and J genes. A later analysis showed that HLA-associated TCR beta chains had undergone more clonal expansion than equally common others.

In regard to this clone: The antigen remains undetermined.

In germline, CDR1 is MNHEY, CDR2 SMNVEV (reference sequence). V trimming: 1 base; J trimming: 4 bases; junction bases outside the gene matches: 6. The CDR3 sequence is 17 residues long. 60 Vbeta and 13 Jbeta primers were used in PCR. Clones were read by immunoSEQ multiplex PCR, and TCRdb kept only the in-frame ones, dropping some. The sample contains about 120,000 clones, 77% of which appear only once. Material: PBMCs. The receptor's source is a man aged 40-50 years in good health and CMV-seropositive. This sequence joins TRBV27 and TRBJ2-2; 10 bases are shared with TRBD1. The CDR3 DNA reads TGTGCCAGCAGTTTATGGGAAGGGACAGGGGCCACCGGGGAGCTGTTTTTT. It yields the protein CASSLWEGTGATGELFF.